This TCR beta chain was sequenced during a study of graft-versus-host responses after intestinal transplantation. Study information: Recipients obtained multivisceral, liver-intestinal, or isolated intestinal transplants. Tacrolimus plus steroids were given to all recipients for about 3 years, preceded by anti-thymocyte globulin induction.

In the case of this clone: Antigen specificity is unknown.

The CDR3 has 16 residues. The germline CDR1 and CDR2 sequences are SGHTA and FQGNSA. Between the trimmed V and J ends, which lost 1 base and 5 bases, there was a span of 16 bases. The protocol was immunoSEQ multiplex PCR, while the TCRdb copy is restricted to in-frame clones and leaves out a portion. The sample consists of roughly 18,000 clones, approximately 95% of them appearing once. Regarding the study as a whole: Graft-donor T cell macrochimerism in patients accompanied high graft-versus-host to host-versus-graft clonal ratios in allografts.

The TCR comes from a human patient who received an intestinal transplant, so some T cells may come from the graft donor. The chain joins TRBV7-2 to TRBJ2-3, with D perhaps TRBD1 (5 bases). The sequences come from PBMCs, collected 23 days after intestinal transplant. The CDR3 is CASSLVIRGFIDTQYF. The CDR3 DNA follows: TGTGCCAGCAGCTTAGTGATAAGGGGTTTTATAGATACGCAGTATTTT.